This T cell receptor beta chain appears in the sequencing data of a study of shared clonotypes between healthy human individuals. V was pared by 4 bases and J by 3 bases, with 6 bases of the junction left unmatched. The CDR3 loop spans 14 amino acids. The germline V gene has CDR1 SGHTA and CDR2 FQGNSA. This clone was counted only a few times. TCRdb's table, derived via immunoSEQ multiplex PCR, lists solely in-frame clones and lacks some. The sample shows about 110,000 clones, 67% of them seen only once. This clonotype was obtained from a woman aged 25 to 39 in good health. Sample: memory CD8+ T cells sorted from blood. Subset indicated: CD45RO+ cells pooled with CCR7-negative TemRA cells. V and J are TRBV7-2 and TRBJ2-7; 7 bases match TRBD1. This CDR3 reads CASSYRDSYYEQYF. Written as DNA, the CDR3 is TGTGCCAGCAGCTACCGGGACAGTTACTACGAGCAGTACTTC.